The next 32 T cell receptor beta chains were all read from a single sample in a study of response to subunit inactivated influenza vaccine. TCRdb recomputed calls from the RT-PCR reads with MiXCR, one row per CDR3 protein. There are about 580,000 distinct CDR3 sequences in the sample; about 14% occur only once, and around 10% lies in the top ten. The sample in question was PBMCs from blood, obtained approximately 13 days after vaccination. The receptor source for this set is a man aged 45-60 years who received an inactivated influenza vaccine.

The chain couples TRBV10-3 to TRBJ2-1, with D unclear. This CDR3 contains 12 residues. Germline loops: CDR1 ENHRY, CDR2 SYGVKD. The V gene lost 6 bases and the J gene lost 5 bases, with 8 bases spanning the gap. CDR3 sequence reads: CAIRYGDNEQFF. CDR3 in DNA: TGTGCCATCAGGTACGGTGACAATGAGCAGTTCTTC.

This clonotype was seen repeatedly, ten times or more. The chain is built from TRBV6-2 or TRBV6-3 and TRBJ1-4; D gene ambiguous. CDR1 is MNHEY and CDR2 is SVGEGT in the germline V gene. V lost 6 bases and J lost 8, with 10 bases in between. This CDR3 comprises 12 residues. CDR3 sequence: CASSPIDEKLFF. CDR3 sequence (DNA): TGTGCCAGCAGCCCTATAGACGAAAAACTGTTTTTT.

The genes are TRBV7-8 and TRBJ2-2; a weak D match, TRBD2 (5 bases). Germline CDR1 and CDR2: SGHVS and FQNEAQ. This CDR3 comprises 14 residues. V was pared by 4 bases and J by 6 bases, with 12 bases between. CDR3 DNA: TGTGCCAGCAGCTCTAGCAGGATTTCCGGGGAGCTGTTTTTT. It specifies CASSSSRISGELFF.

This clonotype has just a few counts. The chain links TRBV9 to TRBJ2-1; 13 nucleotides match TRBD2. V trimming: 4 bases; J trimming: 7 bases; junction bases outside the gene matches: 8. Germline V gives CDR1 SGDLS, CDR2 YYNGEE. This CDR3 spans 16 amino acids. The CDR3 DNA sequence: TGTGCCAGCAGCAGAAGGACTAGCGGGAGAATGAATGAGCAGTTCTTC. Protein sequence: CASSRRTSGRMNEQFF.

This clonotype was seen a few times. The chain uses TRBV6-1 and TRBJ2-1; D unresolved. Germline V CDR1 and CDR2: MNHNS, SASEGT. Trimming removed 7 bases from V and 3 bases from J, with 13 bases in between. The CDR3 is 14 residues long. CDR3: CASTRKSGYNEQFF. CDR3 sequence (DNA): TGTGCCAGCACAAGGAAATCGGGCTACAATGAGCAGTTCTTC.

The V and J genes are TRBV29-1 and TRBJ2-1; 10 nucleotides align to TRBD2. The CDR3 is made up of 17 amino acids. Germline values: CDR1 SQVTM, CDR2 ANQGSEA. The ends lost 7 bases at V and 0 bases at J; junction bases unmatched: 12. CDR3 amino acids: CSGSKTWTSGSYNEQFF. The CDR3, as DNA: TGCAGCGGATCAAAGACCTGGACTAGCGGCTCCTACAATGAGCAGTTCTTC.

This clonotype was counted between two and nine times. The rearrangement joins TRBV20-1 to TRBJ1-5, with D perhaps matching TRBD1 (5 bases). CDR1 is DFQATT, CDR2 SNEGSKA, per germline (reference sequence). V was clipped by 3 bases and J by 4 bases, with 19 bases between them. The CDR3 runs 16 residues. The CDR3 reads CSASPSGGVGNQPQHF. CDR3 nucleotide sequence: TGCAGTGCTAGCCCGAGCGGAGGGGTGGGGAATCAGCCCCAGCATTTT.

The CDR3 sequence: CASSPLRPGLAISYEQYF. CDR3 DNA sequence: TGTGCCAGCAGCCCCCTGCGGCCGGGACTAGCGATCTCCTACGAGCAGTACTTC. This chain joins TRBV11-2 and TRBJ2-7; 10 bases are a match to TRBD2. The CDR3 has 18 residues. Unmatched junction bases numbered 13, after V lost 5 bases and J lost 0 bases. The germline V gene has CDR1 SGHAT and CDR2 FQNNGV.

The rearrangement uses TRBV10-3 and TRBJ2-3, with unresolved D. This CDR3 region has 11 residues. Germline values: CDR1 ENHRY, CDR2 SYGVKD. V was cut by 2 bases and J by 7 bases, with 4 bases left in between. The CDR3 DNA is TGTGCCATCAGTGAGGGTTATACGCAGTATTTT. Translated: CAISEGYTQYF.

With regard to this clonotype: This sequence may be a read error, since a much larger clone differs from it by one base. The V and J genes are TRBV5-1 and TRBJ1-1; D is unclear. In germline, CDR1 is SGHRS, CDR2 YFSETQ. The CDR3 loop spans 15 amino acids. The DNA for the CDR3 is TGCTCCAGCAGCTTGGCCACAGCTAGAAACACTGAAGCTTTCTTT. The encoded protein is CSSSLATARNTEAFF.

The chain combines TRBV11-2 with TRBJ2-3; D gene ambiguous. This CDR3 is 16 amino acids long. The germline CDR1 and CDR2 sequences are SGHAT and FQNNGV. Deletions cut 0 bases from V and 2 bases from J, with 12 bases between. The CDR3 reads CASSLDVTGFTDTQYF. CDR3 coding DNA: TGTGCCAGCAGCTTAGATGTCACCGGCTTCACAGATACGCAGTATTTT.

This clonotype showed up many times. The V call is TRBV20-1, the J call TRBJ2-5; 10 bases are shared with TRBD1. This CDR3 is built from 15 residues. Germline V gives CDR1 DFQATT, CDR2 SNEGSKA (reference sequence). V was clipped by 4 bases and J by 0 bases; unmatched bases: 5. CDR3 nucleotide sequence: TGCAGTGCTAACCGGGACAGGGGCCACCAAGAGACCCAGTACTTC. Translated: CSANRDRGHQETQYF.

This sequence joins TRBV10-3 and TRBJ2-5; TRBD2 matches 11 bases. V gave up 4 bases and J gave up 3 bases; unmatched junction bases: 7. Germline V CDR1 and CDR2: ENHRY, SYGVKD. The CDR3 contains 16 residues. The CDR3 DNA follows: TGTGCCATCAGTGGACGACTAGCGGGGCCCGAAGAGACCCAGTACTTC. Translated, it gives CAISGRLAGPEETQYF.

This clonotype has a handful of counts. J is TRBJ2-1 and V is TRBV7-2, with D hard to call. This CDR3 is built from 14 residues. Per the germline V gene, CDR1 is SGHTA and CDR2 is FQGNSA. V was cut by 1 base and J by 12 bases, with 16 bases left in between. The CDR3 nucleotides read TGTGCCAGCAGCTTAGACGGGCCTTCACGGGTGCAGTTCTTC. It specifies CASSLDGPSRVQFF.

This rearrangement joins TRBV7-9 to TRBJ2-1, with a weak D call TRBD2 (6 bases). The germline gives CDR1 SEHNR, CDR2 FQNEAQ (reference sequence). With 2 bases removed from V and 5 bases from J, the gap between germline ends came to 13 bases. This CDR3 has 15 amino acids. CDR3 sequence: CASSLLGGINNEQFF. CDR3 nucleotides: TGTGCCAGCAGCTTACTGGGGGGAATCAACAATGAGCAGTTCTTC.

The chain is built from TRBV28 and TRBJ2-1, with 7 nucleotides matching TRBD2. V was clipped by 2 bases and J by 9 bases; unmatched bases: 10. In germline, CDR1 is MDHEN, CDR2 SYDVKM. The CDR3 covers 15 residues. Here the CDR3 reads CASSLAGAVVREQFF. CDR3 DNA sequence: TGTGCCAGCAGTTTAGCGGGAGCAGTGGTCCGTGAGCAGTTCTTC.

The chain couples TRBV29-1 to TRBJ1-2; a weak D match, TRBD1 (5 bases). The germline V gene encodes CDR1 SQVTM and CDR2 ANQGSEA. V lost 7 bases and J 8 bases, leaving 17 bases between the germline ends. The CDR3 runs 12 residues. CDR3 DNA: TGCAGCGCCCTATTGGGGACGCTCGGCTACACCTTC. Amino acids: CSALLGTLGYTF.

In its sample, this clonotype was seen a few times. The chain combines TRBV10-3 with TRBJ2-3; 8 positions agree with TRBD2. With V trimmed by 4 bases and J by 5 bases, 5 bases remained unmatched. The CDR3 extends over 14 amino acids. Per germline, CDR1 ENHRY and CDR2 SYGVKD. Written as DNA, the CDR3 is TGTGCCATCAGTGCAGCGGGAGATTTAGATACGCAGTATTTT. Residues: CAISAAGDLDTQYF.

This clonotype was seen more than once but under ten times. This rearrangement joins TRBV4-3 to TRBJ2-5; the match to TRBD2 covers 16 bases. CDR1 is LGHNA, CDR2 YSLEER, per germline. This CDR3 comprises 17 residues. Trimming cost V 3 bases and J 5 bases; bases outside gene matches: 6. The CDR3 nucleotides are TGCGCCAGCAGCCACGGGACTAGCGGGGGGGCCTGGGAGACCCAGTACTTC. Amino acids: CASSHGTSGGAWETQYF.

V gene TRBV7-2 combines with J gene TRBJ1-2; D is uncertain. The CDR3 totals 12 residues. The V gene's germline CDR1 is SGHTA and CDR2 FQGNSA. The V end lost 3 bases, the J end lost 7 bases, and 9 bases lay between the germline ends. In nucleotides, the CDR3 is TGTGCCAGCAGCTTTTTAAGTTCTGGCTACACCTTC. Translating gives CASSFLSSGYTF.

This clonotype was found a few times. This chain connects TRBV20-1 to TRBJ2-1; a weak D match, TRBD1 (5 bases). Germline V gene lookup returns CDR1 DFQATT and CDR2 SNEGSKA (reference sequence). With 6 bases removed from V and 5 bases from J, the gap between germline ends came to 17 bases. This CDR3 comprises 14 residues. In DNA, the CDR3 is TGCAGTGCCAACCTTGGGGCGGTAAACAATGAGCAGTTCTTC. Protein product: CSANLGAVNNEQFF.

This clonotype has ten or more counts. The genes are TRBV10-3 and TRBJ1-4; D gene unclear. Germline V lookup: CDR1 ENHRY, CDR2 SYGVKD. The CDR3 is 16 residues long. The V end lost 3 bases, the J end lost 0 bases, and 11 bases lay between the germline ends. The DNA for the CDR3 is TGTGCCATCAGTGAAGGGCGGAGTGCAACTAATGAAAAACTGTTTTTT. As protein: CAISEGRSATNEKLFF.

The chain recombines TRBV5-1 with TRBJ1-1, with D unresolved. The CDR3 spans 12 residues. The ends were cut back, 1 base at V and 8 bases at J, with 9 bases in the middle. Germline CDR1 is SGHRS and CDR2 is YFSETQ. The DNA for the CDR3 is TGCGCCAGCAGCTTGAACCGGGGAGAAGCTTTCTTT. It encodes CASSLNRGEAFF.

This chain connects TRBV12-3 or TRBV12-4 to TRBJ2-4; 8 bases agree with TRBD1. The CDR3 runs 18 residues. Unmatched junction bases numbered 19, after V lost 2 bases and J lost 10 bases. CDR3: CASSLNPETTGVSSIQYF. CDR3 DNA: TGTGCCAGCAGTTTAAACCCCGAAACGACAGGGGTTTCCTCAATTCAGTACTTC.

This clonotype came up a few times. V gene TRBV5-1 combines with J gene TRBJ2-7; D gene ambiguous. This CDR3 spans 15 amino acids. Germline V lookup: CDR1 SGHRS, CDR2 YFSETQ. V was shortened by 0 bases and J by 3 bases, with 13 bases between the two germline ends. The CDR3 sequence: CASSLGRSNFYEQYF. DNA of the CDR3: TGCGCCAGCAGCTTGGGTCGGAGCAACTTCTACGAGCAGTACTTC.

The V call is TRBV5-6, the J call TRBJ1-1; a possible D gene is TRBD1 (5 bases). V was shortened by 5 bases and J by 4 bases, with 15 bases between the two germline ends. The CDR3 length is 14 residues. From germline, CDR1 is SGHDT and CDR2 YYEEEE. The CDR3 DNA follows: TGTGCCAGCAGGTGGGGGATCTCGGGCACTGAAGCTTTCTTT. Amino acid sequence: CASRWGISGTEAFF.

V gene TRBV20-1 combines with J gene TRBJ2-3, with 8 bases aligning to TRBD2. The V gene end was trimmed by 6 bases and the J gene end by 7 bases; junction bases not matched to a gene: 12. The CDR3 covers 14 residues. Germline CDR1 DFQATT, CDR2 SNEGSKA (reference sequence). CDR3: CSAPSGTRTNTQYF. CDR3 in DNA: TGCAGTGCCCCTTCCGGGACTAGAACCAATACGCAGTATTTT.

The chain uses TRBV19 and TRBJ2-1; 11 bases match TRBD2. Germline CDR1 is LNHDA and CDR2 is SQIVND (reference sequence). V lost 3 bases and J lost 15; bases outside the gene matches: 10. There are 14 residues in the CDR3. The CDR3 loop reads CASSISTLAGGLFF. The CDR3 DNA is TGTGCCAGTAGTATCTCCACCTTAGCGGGAGGGCTGTTCTTC.

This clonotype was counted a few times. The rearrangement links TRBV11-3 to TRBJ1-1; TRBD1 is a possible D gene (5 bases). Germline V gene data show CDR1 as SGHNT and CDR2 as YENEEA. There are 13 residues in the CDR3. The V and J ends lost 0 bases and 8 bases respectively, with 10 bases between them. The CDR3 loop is CASSLDTGLEAFF. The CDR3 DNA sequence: TGTGCCAGCAGCTTAGATACGGGGCTCGAAGCTTTCTTT.

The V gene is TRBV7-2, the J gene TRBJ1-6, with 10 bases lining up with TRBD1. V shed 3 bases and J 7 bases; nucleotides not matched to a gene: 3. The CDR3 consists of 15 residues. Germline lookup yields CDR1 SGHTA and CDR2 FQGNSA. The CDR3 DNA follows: TGTGCCAGCAGCTTGGGACAGGGGAGGAATTCACCCCTCCACTTT. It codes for CASSLGQGRNSPLHF.

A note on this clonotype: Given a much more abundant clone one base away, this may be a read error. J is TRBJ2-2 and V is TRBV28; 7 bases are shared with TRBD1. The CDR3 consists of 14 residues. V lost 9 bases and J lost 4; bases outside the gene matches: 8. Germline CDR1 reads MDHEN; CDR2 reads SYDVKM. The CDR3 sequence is CARYRGWSTGELFF. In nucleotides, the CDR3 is TGTGCCAGGTACAGGGGTTGGAGCACCGGGGAGCTGTTTTTT.

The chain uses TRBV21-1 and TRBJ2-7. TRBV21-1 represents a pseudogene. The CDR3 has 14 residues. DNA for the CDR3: TGTGCCAGCAGCAAAGGGAAAGGCTACTACGAGCAGTACTTC. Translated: CASSKGKGYYEQYF.